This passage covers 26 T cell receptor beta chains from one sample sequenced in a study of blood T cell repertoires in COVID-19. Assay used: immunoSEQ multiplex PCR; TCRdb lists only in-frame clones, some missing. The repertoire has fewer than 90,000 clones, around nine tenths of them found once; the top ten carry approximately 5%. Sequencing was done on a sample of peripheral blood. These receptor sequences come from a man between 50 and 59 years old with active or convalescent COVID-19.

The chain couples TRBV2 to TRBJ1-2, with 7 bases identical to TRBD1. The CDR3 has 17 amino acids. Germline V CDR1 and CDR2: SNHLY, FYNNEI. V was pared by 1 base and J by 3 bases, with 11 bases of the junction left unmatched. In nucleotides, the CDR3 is TGTGCCAGCAGTGAAGAGGGGGCAGGGATCAGGGACTATGGCTACACCTTC. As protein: CASSEEGAGIRDYGYTF.

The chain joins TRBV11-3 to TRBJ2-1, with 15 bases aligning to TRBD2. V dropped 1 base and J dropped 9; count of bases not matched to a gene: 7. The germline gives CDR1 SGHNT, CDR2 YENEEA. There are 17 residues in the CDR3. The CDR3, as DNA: TGTGCCAGCAGCTTAGTCCGGACTAGCGGGGGGGCCACTGAGCAGTTCTTC. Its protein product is CASSLVRTSGGATEQFF.

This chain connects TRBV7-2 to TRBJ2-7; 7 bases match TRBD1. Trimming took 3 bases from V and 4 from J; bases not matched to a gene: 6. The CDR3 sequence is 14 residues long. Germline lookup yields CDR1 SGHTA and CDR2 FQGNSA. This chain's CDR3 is CASSFQDRVYEQYF. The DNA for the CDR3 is TGTGCCAGCAGCTTCCAAGACAGGGTATACGAGCAGTACTTC.

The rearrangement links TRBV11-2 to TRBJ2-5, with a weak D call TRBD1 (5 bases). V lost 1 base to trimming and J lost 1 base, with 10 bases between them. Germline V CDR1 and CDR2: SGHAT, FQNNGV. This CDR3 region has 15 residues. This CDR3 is CASSLGQHPQETQYF. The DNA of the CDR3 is TGTGCCAGCAGCTTAGGACAGCACCCCCAAGAGACCCAGTACTTC.

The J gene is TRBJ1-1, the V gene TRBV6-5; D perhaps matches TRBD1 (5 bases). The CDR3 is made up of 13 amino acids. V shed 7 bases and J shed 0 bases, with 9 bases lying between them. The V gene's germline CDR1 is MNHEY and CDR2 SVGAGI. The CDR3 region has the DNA TGTGCCAGCACCCTGACAGTGAACACTGAAGCTTTCTTT. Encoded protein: CASTLTVNTEAFF.

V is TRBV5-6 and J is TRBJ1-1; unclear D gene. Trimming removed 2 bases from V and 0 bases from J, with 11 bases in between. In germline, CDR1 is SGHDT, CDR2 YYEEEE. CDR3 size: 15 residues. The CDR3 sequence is CASSLSQFLNTEAFF. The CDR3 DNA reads TGTGCCAGCAGCTTATCACAGTTTTTGAACACTGAAGCTTTCTTT.

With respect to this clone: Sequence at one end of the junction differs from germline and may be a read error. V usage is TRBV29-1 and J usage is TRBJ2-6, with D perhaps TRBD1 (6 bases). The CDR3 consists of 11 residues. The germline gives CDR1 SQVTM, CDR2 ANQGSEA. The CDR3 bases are TGCAGCGTTGACGCAGGGGCATCTAGGTCTTTC. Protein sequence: CSVDAGASRSF.

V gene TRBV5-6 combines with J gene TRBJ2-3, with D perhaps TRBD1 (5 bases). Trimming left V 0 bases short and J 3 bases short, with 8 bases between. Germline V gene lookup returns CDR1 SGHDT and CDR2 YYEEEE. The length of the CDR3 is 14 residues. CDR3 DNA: TGTGCCAGCAGCTTGGATAGGGGAACAGATACGCAGTATTTT. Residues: CASSLDRGTDTQYF.

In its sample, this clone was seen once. CDR3 sequence reads: CASTVSTGSTEAFF. CDR3 nucleotides: TGCGCCAGCACCGTTAGCACAGGGTCCACTGAAGCTTTCTTT. The gene calls are TRBV5-1 and TRBJ1-1; possibly TRBD1 for D (6 bases). The CDR3 has 14 amino acids. Per germline, CDR1 SGHRS and CDR2 YFSETQ. The V end lost 6 bases, the J end lost 4 bases, and 16 bases lay between the germline ends.

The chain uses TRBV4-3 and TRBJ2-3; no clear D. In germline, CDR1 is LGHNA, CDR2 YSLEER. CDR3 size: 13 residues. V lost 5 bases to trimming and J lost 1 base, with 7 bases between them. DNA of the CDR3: TGCGCCAGCAGCGCCAGCGGCACAGATACGCAGTATTTT. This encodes CASSASGTDTQYF.

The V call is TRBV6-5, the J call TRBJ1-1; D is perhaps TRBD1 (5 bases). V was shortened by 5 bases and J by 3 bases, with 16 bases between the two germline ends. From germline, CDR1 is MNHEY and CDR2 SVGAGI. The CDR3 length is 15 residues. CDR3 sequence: CASSRDGRLDTEAFF. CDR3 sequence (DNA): TGTGCCAGCAGTCGGGACGGGAGATTGGACACTGAAGCTTTCTTT.

The DNA for the CDR3 is TGTGCCAGTACCCCGACCGGGACAGGGTTTGATACGCAGTATTTT. This sequence encodes CASTPTGTGFDTQYF. The V gene is TRBV19, the J gene TRBJ2-3, with 9 bases aligning to TRBD1. Germline lookup yields CDR1 LNHDA and CDR2 SQIVND (reference sequence). This CDR3 has 15 amino acids. V shed 7 bases and J 6 bases; nucleotides not matched to a gene: 11.

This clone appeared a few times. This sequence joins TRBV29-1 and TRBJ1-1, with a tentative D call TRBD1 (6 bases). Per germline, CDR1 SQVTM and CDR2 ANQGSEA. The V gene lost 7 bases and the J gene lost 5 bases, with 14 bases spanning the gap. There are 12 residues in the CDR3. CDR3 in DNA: TGCAGCGCCGCCCTTCAGGGGACTGAAGCTTTCTTT. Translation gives CSAALQGTEAFF.

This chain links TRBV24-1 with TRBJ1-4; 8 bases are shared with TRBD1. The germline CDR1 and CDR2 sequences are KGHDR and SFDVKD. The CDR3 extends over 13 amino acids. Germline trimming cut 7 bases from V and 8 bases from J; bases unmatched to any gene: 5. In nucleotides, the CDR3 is TGTGCCACCAGAGACAGGGGTGGGGAAAAACTGTTTTTT. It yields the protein CATRDRGGEKLFF.

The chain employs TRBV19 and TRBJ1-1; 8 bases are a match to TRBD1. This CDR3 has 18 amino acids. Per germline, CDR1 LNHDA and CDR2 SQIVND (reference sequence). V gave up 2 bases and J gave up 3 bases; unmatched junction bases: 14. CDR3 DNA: TGTGCCAGTAGTATAATGGGACAGGTGGGCGCTCGGGACACTGAAGCTTTCTTT. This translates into CASSIMGQVGARDTEAFF.

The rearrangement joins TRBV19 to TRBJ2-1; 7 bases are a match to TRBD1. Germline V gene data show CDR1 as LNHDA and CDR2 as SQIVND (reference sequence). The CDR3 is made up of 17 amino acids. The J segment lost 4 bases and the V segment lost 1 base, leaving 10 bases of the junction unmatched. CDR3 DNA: TGTGCCAGTAGTATAGGGACGGGACAGCGAAATTACAATGAGCAGTTCTTC. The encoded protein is CASSIGTGQRNYNEQFF.

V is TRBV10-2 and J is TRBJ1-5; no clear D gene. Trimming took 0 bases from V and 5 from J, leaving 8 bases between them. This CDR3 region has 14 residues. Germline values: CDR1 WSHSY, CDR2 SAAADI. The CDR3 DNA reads TGCGCCAGCAGTGAGTCTACGGAGGATCAGCCCCAGCATTTT. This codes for CASSESTEDQPQHF.

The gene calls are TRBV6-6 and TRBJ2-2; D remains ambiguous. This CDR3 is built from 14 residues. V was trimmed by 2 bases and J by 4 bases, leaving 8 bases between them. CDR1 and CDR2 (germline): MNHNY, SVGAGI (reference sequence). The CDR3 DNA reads TGTGCCAGCAGTTACGGGCATCTCACCGGGGAGCTGTTTTTT. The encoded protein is CASSYGHLTGELFF.

The CDR3 spells CATSETGTGIGYTF. CDR3 nucleotide sequence: TGTGCCACCAGTGAAACGGGGACAGGAATTGGCTACACCTTC. V gene TRBV24-1 combines with J gene TRBJ1-2; 8 nucleotides align to TRBD1. Trimming removed 4 bases from V and 7 bases from J; junction bases left unmatched: 7. Looked up from germline, CDR1 is KGHDR and CDR2 is SFDVKD. This CDR3 has 14 residues.

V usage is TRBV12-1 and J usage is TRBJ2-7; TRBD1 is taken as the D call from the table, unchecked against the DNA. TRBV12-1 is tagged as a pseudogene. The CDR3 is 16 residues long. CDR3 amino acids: CASSLIDRGQGYEQYV. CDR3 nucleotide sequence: TGTGCCAGCAGCCTAATCGACAGGGGGCAGGGCTACGAGCAGTACGTC.

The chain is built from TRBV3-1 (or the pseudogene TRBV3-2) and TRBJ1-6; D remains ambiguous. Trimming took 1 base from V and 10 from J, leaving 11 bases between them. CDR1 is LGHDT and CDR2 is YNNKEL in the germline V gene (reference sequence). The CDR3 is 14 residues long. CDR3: CASSQVRGRSPLHF. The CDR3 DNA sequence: TGTGCCAGCAGCCAAGTGCGAGGGAGATCACCCCTCCACTTT.

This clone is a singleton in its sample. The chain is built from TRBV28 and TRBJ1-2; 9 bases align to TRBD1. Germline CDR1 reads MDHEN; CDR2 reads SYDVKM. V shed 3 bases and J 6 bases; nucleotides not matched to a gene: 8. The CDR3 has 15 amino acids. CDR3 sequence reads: CASSLFTGGENGYTF. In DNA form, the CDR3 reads TGTGCCAGCAGTTTGTTCACAGGGGGCGAAAATGGCTACACCTTC.

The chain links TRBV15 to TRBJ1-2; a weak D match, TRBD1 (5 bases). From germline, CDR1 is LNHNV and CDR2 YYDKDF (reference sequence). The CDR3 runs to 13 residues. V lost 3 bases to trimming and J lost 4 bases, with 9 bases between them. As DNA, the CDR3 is TGTGCCACCAGCAGTCGACAGTTCTATGGCTACACCTTC. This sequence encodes CATSSRQFYGYTF.

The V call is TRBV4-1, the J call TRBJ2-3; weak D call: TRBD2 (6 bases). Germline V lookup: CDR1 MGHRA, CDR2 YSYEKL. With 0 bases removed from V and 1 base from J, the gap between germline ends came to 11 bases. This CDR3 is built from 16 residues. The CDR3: CASSQDVGEGTDTQYF. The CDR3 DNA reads TGCGCCAGCAGCCAAGACGTGGGGGAGGGCACAGATACGCAGTATTTT.

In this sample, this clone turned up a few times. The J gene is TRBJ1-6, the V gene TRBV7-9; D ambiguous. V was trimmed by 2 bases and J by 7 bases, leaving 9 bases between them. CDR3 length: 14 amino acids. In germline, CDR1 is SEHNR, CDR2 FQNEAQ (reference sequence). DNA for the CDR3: TGTGCCAGCAGCTTAAACCAGATGAATTCACCCCTCCACTTT. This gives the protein CASSLNQMNSPLHF.

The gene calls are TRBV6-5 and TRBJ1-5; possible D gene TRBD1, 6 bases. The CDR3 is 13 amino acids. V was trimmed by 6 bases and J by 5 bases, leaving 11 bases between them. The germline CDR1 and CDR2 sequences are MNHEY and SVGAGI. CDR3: CASSLGQYQPQHF. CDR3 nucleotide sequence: TGTGCCAGCAGCCTCGGACAGTATCAGCCCCAGCATTTT.